This note documents a single T cell receptor beta chain sequence. Its antigen is as yet unknown. These data originate in a study of blood T cells in healthy people across ages. Study-wide results and limits: Unsorted PBMCs ruled out conclusive naive versus antigen-experienced comparison.

Healthy Russian Caucasian donors spanned ages roughly 6 to 90 years. Total RNA extracted from each sample amounted to at least 5.5 micrograms. Trimming left V 5 bases short and J 3 bases short, with 13 bases between. The CDR3 spans 15 residues. Together with a sample-barcoded 5' primer, a J-beta primer mix was included in a second PCR lasting about 7 to 12 cycles. TCRdb reanalysed the 5' RACE reads using MiXCR and keeps one entry per CDR3 protein. The sample holds about 650,000 distinct CDR3 sequences, about 32% seen once. The V gene is TRBV12-3 or TRBV12-4, the J gene TRBJ2-2; D is ambiguous. Sequencing used blood. The sequence came from a woman aged 80 or over in good health. The CDR3 protein is CASSPTGPDTGELFF. CDR3 DNA: TGTGCCAGCAGTCCAACCGGGCCAGACACCGGGGAGCTGTTTTTT.